The sample holds a few counts of the clone carrying this T cell receptor beta chain. Its specificity is not known. This PCR relied on a set of 60 Vbeta primers and 13 Jbeta primers. TCRdb keeps only in-frame clones here, not all; method: immunoSEQ multiplex PCR. The sample has about 190,000 clones, over 60% seen once. This sample was included in a study of cytomegalovirus exposure and HLA in healthy donors. Germline CDR1 is KGHSH and CDR2 is LQKENI. The CDR3 has 15 amino acids. V dropped 3 bases and J dropped 3 bases, with 14 bases sitting between them. Broader study findings: Reports state that TCR beta sequences accurately predicted most subjects' HLA-A and HLA-B alleles.

The sequence was collected from a woman younger than 45 in good health and CMV-seropositive. The chain combines TRBV18 with TRBJ2-5, with a weak D call TRBD1 (7 bases). The material sequenced was PBMCs. The CDR3 region has the DNA TGTGCCAGCTCACCGGGTCGCAGGGGGGAAGAGACCCAGTACTTC. Protein: CASSPGRRGEETQYF.